Sequencing of this T cell receptor (beta chain) was carried out in a study of T cell responses to AZD1222 COVID-19 vaccine (dated by TCRdb to about 2021). Context from the whole study: A total of 233 trial participants underwent TCR sequencing, of whom 207 received two doses of AZD1222 and some 26 received two doses of the MenACWY control vaccine. Trial participants were enrolled by age into 18-55, 56-69 and 70-plus year subgroups, with roughly 150, 30 and 60 TCR-sequenced participants respectively.

The study at large found these results: Because no day 14 peak-response samples were available, repertoires were characterized only after the peak T cell response. After two AZD1222 doses, spike-specific TCR breadth and depth were significantly higher than at day 0 and than in MenACWY recipients. Conclusions about previously exposed vaccinees were limited because only six AZD1222 recipients were SARS-CoV-2 seropositive at baseline. In the small 56-69-year group, the increase in depth fell short of significance, most likely because of low power. Vaccine-associated CD4 TCRs spanned the whole spike protein, with dominant responses in regions 160-218 and 743-854. Participants were mostly white British, with more females than males. The authors suggested clonal diversity may have been underestimated. Reportedly, almost half of the unique spike-specific TCRs recognized epitopes lying outside the regions that are mutated in the B.1.351 and B.1.1.7 variants.

The CDR3 regions of human TCRbeta chains were analyzed by immunosequencing. The original methods were these. Repertoire TCRs were checked for matches against a reference library of SARS-CoV-2-specific TCRs that had been generated using the MIRA antigen-specificity platform. Breadth was defined as the fraction of unique TCRs that were SARS-CoV-2-associated, and depth was defined as the fraction of total T cells that were SARS-CoV-2-associated. Using the MIRA data, every spike-specific TCR was mapped to the spike region that the TCR reacted to and assigned to either a CD4 or a CD8 class. Log10-transformed breadth and depth values were compared by one-way ANOVA with Sidak's multiple comparisons tests. TCRdb re-hosts the immuneACCESS table, in-frame sequences only. Its copies lack some clones; in the studies checked, an unresolved V gene accounts for under half of them, and the cause for the rest is not known. V and J calls plus clone size are reproduced from that table; the DNA served to infer D and trimming. The sample contains 100,000 or so clones, roughly nine tenths of them found a single time. 3.1% of the sample goes to the ten largest clones.

Including the terminal cysteine and phenylalanine, the CDR3 comprises 17 residues. Of all the DNA, just the CDR3 is kept, 51 bases in frame from base 1. V has 4 bases trimmed and J has 4 bases trimmed; junction bases matching no gene number 13. As encoded in the germline V gene, CDR1 is SNHLY while CDR2 is FYNNEI. This clone occurred a few times. The clone's antigen remains unknown. Base qualities are not provided; no much larger clone lies one nucleotide away. Read against the paper, the sample's time point label means: about 28 days (+/-7) after the second vaccine dose. Because spike-specific TCR depth and breadth did not differ between the two schedules, AZD1222 recipients who got a second dose at roughly 4 weeks were pooled with those who got a second dose at roughly 12 weeks. The vaccinee samples were drawn from two UK trials, COV001 and COV002, one of which was a single-blind randomized controlled phase 2/3 trial testing AZD1222 (ChAdOx1 nCoV-19) in healthy adults. For TCRbeta chain sequencing, PBMC samples were collected from trial participants at day 0 and at day 28 after the second dose.

The chain couples TRBV2 to TRBJ1-2, with 9 bases in between that match TRBD1. This TCR was sampled from an adult who received the AZD1222 COVID-19 vaccine. Sequences were derived from peripheral blood, sampled 28 days after the second AZD1222 dose. The CDR3: CASSALLGQGSTYGYTF. The DNA is as follows: TGTGCCAGCAGTGCCCTCCTAGGACAGGGGTCTACCTATGGCTACACCTTC.